Following are 21 T cell receptor beta chains from one sample sequenced in a study of OX40 agonist ivuxolimab in advanced cancers. Libraries were prepared by immunoSEQ multiplex PCR; TCRdb keeps only in-frame clonotypes and omits some of them. The sample lists about 93,000 clones, 92% occurring once. Source: CD4+ or CD8+ T cells sorted from blood, taken in a trial of the OX40 agonist ivuxolimab. The source is an adult with an advanced solid tumor such as melanoma, head and neck, liver or kidney cancer.

The V gene is TRBV18, the J gene TRBJ2-1; the match to TRBD2 covers 15 bases. With 3 bases clipped from V and 9 bases from J, the junction kept 12 bases outside the gene matches. The CDR3 runs to 18 residues. Germline CDR1 and CDR2: KGHSH and LQKENI. In DNA, the CDR3 is TGTGCCAGCTCACCCCGGACTAGCGGGGGGGCCAGAGAGGGTGAGCAGTTCTTC. This codes for CASSPRTSGGAREGEQFF.

This sequence joins TRBV5-5 and TRBJ2-3, with D possibly being TRBD1 (6 bases). Trimming took off 0 bases at V and 4 bases at J, with 12 bases between the two ends. Germline V gene sequence: CDR1 SGHKS, CDR2 YYEKEE (reference sequence). The CDR3 is 15 residues long. CDR3 sequence reads: CASSLVGQGSDTQYF. CDR3 DNA sequence: TGTGCCAGCAGCTTGGTAGGGCAGGGGTCAGATACGCAGTATTTT. The variable domain in full, completed from reference TRBV5-5 and TRBJ2-3, reads DAGVTQSPTHLIKTRGQQVTLRCSPISGHKSVSWYQQVLGQGPQFIFQYYEKEERGRGNFPDRFSARQFPNYSSELNVNALLLGDSALYLCASSLVGQGSDTQYFGPGTRLTVL.

With regard to this clone: One end of the junction fails to match germline, which may point to a read error. The sample has other DNA sequences that encode this CDR3 too. The chain employs TRBV30 and TRBJ1-1; D is perhaps TRBD1 (6 bases). The CDR3 has 13 amino acids. Germline V gene lookup returns CDR1 GTSNPN and CDR2 SVGIG (reference sequence). The CDR3 here is CAWSVSGDTEAFF. The CDR3 nucleotides are TGTGCCTGGAGTGTATCGGGGGACACTGAAGCCTTCTTT.

The gene calls are TRBV19 and TRBJ2-2; no firm D call. The germline CDR1 and CDR2 sequences are LNHDA and SQIVND (reference sequence). Trimming cost V 1 base and J 7 bases, with 4 bases left between them. This CDR3 is built from 12 residues. In DNA, the CDR3 is TGTGCCAGTAGTATAGCGGACGGGGAGCTGTTTTTT. Protein: CASSIADGELFF. The full variable domain, with the rest looked up from reference TRBV19 and TRBJ2-2, is DGGITQSPKYLFRKEGQNVTLSCEQNLNHDAMYWYRQDPGQGLRLIYYSQIVNDFQKGDIAEGYSVSREKKESFPLTVTSAQKNPTAFYLCASSIADGELFFGEGSRLTVL.

The V and J genes are TRBV5-4 and TRBJ2-7; possibly TRBD2 for D (5 bases). Germline assignment: CDR1 SGHNT and CDR2 YYREEE (reference sequence). CDR3 length equals 13 residues. V was cut by 4 bases and J by 3 bases, with 11 bases left in between. This CDR3 is CASSPGGGYEQYF. Written as DNA, the CDR3 is TGTGCCAGCAGCCCTGGAGGAGGCTACGAGCAGTACTTC.

The chain is built from TRBV5-1 and TRBJ1-2, with a weak D call TRBD1 (5 bases). CDR3 length: 15 amino acids. Per germline, CDR1 SGHRS and CDR2 YFSETQ. Deletions cut 0 bases from V and 8 bases from J, with 17 bases between. This chain's CDR3 is CASSLDSRAGEGYTF. CDR3 in DNA: TGCGCCAGCAGCTTGGATTCCAGGGCTGGGGAAGGCTACACCTTC.

The chain employs TRBV7-8 and TRBJ2-7; 7 bases agree with TRBD2. The CDR3 consists of 15 residues. Germline V gene lookup returns CDR1 SGHVS and CDR2 FQNEAQ. After removal of 2 bases from V and 4 bases from J, the junction contained 8 bases not matched to a gene. The CDR3 reads CASSLMGGGSYEQYF. The CDR3 DNA is TGTGCCAGCAGCTTAATGGGCGGGGGATCTTACGAGCAGTACTTC.

The J gene is TRBJ1-5, the V gene TRBV6-5; no firm D call. Germline V gene data show CDR1 as MNHEY and CDR2 as SVGAGI. Trimming took 7 bases from V and 0 from J, leaving 7 bases between them. CDR3 size: 13 residues. CDR3 DNA: TGTGCCAGCACCGGGCCTAGCAATCAGCCCCAGCATTTT. Encoded protein: CASTGPSNQPQHF.

This clone appeared a single time. This chain connects TRBV6-1 to TRBJ2-2, with 7 bases fitting TRBD2. This CDR3 has 14 residues. Germline trimming cut 8 bases from V and 5 bases from J; bases unmatched to any gene: 8. The germline CDR1 and CDR2 sequences are MNHNS and SASEGT. This chain's CDR3 is CASSVGGRTGELFF. The CDR3 nucleotides read TGTGCCAGCTCGGTGGGAGGGAGGACCGGGGAGCTGTTTTTT.

The CDR3 sequence is CASSLYAFYEQYF. For the CDR3, the DNA is TGTGCCAGCAGCTTGTACGCTTTCTACGAGCAGTACTTC. The chain couples TRBV5-4 to TRBJ2-7, with no clear D. The germline V gene has CDR1 SGHNT and CDR2 YYREEE (reference sequence). This CDR3 comprises 13 residues. Trimming pared 1 base from V and 3 bases from J, leaving 8 bases between.

The chain combines TRBV7-3 with TRBJ2-5; 14 nucleotides match TRBD2. Germline V gene data show CDR1 as SGHTA and CDR2 as FQGTGA. CDR3 length: 16 residues. J was trimmed by 5 bases and V by 5 bases; bases with no gene match: 7. The CDR3: CASSLGLAGGLETQYF. The CDR3, as DNA: TGTGCCAGCAGCCTAGGACTAGCGGGGGGTCTTGAGACCCAGTACTTC.

The chain is built from TRBV9 and TRBJ1-4, with TRBD1 identical over 9 bases. Germline V gene data show CDR1 as SGDLS and CDR2 as YYNGEE. J gave up 8 bases and V 4 bases, and 9 bases lay outside the gene matches. The CDR3 extends over 15 amino acids. The CDR3 loop is CASSLSGTGREKLFF. The DNA of the CDR3 is TGTGCCAGCAGCTTAAGCGGGACAGGGCGGGAAAAACTGTTTTTT.

The V call is TRBV25-1, the J call TRBJ1-6, with a possible D match to TRBD1 (5 bases). Germline lookup yields CDR1 MGHDK and CDR2 SYGVNS. CDR3 length: 13 residues. Trimming stripped 6 bases from V and 12 bases from J, with 15 bases between. The CDR3 spells CASRGPLSGPLHF. CDR3 DNA sequence: TGTGCCAGCAGGGGACCCCTAAGTGGACCCCTCCACTTT.

This chain links TRBV28 with TRBJ2-3, with 9 bases aligning to TRBD2. Trimming at V came to 8 bases and at J to 1 base, leaving 1 base not matched to a gene. Germline CDR1 is MDHEN and CDR2 is SYDVKM. CDR3 length: 13 residues. The CDR3 nucleotides are TGTGCCAGCCAGCGGGGGGGCACAGATACGCAGTATTTT. Translating it yields CASQRGGTDTQYF.

A remark on this clone: Other DNA sequences from this sample encode an identical CDR3 as well. The chain joins TRBV5-1 to TRBJ2-5, with unresolved D. V shed 2 bases and J shed 1 base, with 0 bases lying between them. The CDR3 runs to 11 residues. Germline lookup yields CDR1 SGHRS and CDR2 YFSETQ. The chain's CDR3 is CASSFQETQYF. Written as DNA, the CDR3 is TGCGCCAGCAGCTTCCAAGAGACCCAGTACTTC.

The chain links TRBV15 to TRBJ2-2; 7 nucleotides line up with TRBD1. The trim removed 1 base at V and 6 bases at J, leaving 14 bases unmatched. Germline CDR1 LNHNV, CDR2 YYDKDF (reference sequence). The CDR3 extends over 18 amino acids. The CDR3 region has the DNA TGTGCCACCAGCAGAGTCCATCCGGGACAGTACCCCCCCGGGGAGCTGTTTTTT. Translated, it gives CATSRVHPGQYPPGELFF.

In its sample, this clone was seen a few times. V and J are TRBV7-2 and TRBJ2-1; D is possibly TRBD2 (5 bases). Germline CDR1 is SGHTA and CDR2 is FQGNSA. The CDR3 has 16 residues. Trimming pared 3 bases from V and 4 bases from J, leaving 16 bases between. The CDR3 DNA reads as TGTGCCAGCAGCTTGTCAGCGGATACTGCTTACAATGAGCAGTTCTTC. It translates to CASSLSADTAYNEQFF.

The chain uses TRBV19 and TRBJ2-5; possibly TRBD1 or TRBD2 for D (6 bases each). The germline V gene has CDR1 LNHDA and CDR2 SQIVND (reference sequence). CDR3 length: 14 residues. Trimming pared 6 bases from V and 11 bases from J, leaving 22 bases between. The CDR3 sequence is CASSPTAGDREQYF. The CDR3 region has the DNA TGTGCCAGTAGCCCTACCGCAGGGGATCGGGAGCAGTACTTC.

The chain recombines TRBV5-1 with TRBJ1-1; TRBD1 matches 9 bases. The V and J ends lost 4 bases and 8 bases, in that order; junction bases with no gene match: 3. The CDR3 is 12 residues long. Germline CDR1 is SGHRS and CDR2 is YFSETQ. For the CDR3, the DNA is TGCGCCAGCAGCCCGGGGACAGGGGAAGCTTTCTTT. As protein: CASSPGTGEAFF.

The gene calls are TRBV6-4 and TRBJ2-6; D is unclear. Per germline, CDR1 MRHNA and CDR2 SNTAGT. Trimming left V 3 bases short and J 1 base short, with 4 bases between. CDR3 length equals 14 residues. CDR3 region: CASSEVSGANVLTF. The CDR3 DNA reads TGTGCCAGCAGTGAGGTGTCTGGGGCCAACGTCCTGACTTTC.

V gene TRBV5-1 combines with J gene TRBJ2-3, with D perhaps being TRBD1 or TRBD2 (6 bases each). Between the trimmed V and J ends, which lost 6 bases and 4 bases, there was a span of 15 bases. Germline V gene sequence: CDR1 SGHRS, CDR2 YFSETQ. This CDR3 region has 14 residues. DNA for the CDR3: TGCGCCAGCAAGGTTGGGGGGCGGGCAGATACGCAGTATTTT. Its protein product is CASKVGGRADTQYF.